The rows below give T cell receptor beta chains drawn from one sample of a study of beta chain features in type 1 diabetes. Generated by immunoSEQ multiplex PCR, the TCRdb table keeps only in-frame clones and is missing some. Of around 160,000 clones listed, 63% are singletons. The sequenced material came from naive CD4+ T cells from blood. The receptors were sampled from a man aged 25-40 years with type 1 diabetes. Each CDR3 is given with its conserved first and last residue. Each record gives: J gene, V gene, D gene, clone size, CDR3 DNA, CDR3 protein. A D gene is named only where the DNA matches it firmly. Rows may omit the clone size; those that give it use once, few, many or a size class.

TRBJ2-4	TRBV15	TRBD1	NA	TGTGCCACCAGCAGGCGACAGGGTGGGGACATTCAGTACTTC	CATSRRQGGDIQYF
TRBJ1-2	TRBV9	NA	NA	TGTGCCAGCAGCTCGGACATCTATGGCTACACCTTC	CASSSDIYGYTF
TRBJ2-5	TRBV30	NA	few	TGTGCCTGGAGTGAAGACGTGGTGGGGGAGACCCAGTACTTC	CAWSEDVVGETQYF
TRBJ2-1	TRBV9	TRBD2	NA	TGTGCCAGCAGCGTAGGAGCGGGGGTGAGCTCCTACAATGAGCAGTTCTTC	CASSVGAGVSSYNEQFF
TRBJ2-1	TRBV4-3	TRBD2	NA	TGCGCCAGCAGCCAAACCTCTAGCGGGGGGGCTTACAATGAGCAGTTCTTC	CASSQTSSGGAYNEQFF
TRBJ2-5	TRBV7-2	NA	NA	TGTGCCAGCAGCCCGAGAAACGCCCAAGAGACCCAGTACTTC	CASSPRNAQETQYF
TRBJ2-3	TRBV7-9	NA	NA	TGTGCCAGCAGCCGAAGCACAGATACGCAGTATTTT	CASSRSTDTQYF
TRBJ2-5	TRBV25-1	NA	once	TGTGCCAGCAGTGAAATTGGCGATCAAGAGACCCAGTACTTC	CASSEIGDQETQYF
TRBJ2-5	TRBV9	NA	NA	TGTGCCAGCAGCCGGGACGGCACCCAAGAGACCCAGTACTTC	CASSRDGTQETQYF
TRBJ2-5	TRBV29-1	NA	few	TGCAGCGCCCTAAGGGCTAGTCAAGAGACCCAGTACTTC	CSALRASQETQYF
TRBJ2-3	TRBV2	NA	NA	TGTGCCAGCAGTTTCACAGATACGCAGTATTTT	CASSFTDTQYF
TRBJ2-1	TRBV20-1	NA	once	TGCAGCGCTACTAGGGGGGTTGAGCAGTTCTTC	CSATRGVEQFF
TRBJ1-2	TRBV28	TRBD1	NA	TGTGCCAGCGGAACGGGACAGGGGACCTATGGCTACACCTTC	CASGTGQGTYGYTF
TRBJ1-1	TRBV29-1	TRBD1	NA	TGCAGCGTTTCACAGGGGGGCACTGAAGCTTTCTTT	CSVSQGGTEAFF
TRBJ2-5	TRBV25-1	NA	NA	TGTGCCAGCAGTGAGGCCGGGAAACAAGAGACCCAGTACTTC	CASSEAGKQETQYF
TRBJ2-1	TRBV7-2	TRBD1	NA	TGTGCCAGCAGCCTCCGACAGGGGGCGGAATACAATGAGCAGTTCTTC	CASSLRQGAEYNEQFF
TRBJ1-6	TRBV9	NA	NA	TGTGCCAGCAGCGTAGAGGCAAAATATTCACCCCTCCACTTT	CASSVEAKYSPLHF
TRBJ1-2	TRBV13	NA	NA	TGTGCCAGCAGCTTAACTAACTATGGCTACACCTTC	CASSLTNYGYTF
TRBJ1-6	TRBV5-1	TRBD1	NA	TGCGCCAGCAGCCAGGGACAGGGGAATAATTCACCCCTCCACTTT	CASSQGQGNNSPLHF
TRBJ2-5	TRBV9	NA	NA	TGTGCCAGCAGCCCCACTCACCTCCAAGAGACCCAGTACTTC	CASSPTHLQETQYF
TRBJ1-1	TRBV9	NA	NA	TGTGCCAGCAGCCCGACGGACAGCATTAACACTGAAGCTTTCTTT	CASSPTDSINTEAFF
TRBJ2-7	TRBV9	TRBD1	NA	TGTGCCAGCCCACTGGACAGGGGGAGGGACGAGCAGTACTTC	CASPLDRGRDEQYF
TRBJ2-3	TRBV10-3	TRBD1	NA	TGTGCCATCAGTGGGACAGGCCGAACAGATACGCAGTATTTT	CAISGTGRTDTQYF
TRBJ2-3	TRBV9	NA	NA	TGTGCCAGCAGCGTAGCGGGGGCGAGCACAGATACGCAGTATTTT	CASSVAGASTDTQYF
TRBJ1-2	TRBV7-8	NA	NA	TGTGCCAGCGACCCGAGGTCCTCAGGACGGGACTTCACCTTC	CASDPRSSGRDFTF
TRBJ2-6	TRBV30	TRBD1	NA	TGTGCCTGGAGCACCGGGACAGGGATCTCTGGGGCCAACGTCCTGACTTTC	CAWSTGTGISGANVLTF
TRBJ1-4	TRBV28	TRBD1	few	TGTGCCAGTAGGACAGGGTCGGAAAAACTGTTTTTT	CASRTGSEKLFF
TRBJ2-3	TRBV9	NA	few	TGTGCCAGCAGCGTATCCGGGGCGTCTCGCACAGATACGCAGTATTTT	CASSVSGASRTDTQYF
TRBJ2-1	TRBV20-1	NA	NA	TGCAGTGCTAGACGATACAATGAGCAGTTCTTC	CSARRYNEQFF
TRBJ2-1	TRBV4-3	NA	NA	TGCGCCAGCAGCCAAGGACGGGGATACAATGAGCAGTTCTTC	CASSQGRGYNEQFF
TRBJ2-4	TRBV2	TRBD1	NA	TGTGCCAGCAGTGAAGGACAGGGATGGGACATTCAGTACTTC	CASSEGQGWDIQYF
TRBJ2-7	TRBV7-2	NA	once	TGTGCCAGCAGCGTAGCTCGCACCTACGAGCAGTACTTC	CASSVARTYEQYF
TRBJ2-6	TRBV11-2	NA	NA	TGTGCCAGCCGGGGGGACAGGATCTTCTCTGGGGCCAACGTCCTGACTTTC	CASRGDRIFSGANVLTF
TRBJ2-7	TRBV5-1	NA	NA	TGCGCCAGCAGCTTCCCCTTGTCGGGGGGCAACGAGCAGTACTTC	CASSFPLSGGNEQYF
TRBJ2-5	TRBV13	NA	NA	TGTGCCAGCAGCCCCTCGGCGCAGGGAGGAGAGACCCAGTACTTC	CASSPSAQGGETQYF
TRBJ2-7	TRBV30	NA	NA	TGTGCCTGGAGTGCATCGGCCTACGAGCAGTACTTC	CAWSASAYEQYF
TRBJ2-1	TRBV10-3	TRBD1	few	TGTGCCATCAGGACCGGGACAGGAATCGTAGAGCAGTTCTTC	CAIRTGTGIVEQFF
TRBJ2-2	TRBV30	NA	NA	TGTGCCTGGAGAGGGGCGAACACCGGGGAGCTGTTTTTT	CAWRGANTGELFF
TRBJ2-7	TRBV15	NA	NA	TGTGCCACCAGCAGAGGGACAGTCGGTCGAGACGAGCAGTACTTC	CATSRGTVGRDEQYF
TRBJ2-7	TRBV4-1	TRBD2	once	TGCGCCAGCAGCCAAGGTGGGACTAGCGATCCCTACGAGCAGTACTTC	CASSQGGTSDPYEQYF
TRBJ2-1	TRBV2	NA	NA	TGTGCCAGCAGTGTAGGGCTGGCACAGGGCCATGAGCAGTTCTTC	CASSVGLAQGHEQFF
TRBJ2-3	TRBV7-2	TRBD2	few	TGTGCCAGCAGCGAGCGAGCGGGGGGGCCAGATACGCAGTATTTT	CASSERAGGPDTQYF
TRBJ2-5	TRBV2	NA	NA	TGTGCCAGCAGTGAACAGGGCGTAGAGACCCAGTACTTC	CASSEQGVETQYF
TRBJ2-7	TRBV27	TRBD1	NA	TGTGCCAGCAGTAAGACCGGGACAGAGTACGAGCAGTACTTC	CASSKTGTEYEQYF
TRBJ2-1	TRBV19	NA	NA	TGTGCCAGTAGTATCCGGGGTAGCGGATCCTACAATGAGCAGTTCTTC	CASSIRGSGSYNEQFF
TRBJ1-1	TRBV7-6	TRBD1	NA	TGTGCCAGCAGCTTAGAGGGGTTCACAGGGGGCACTGAAGCTTTCTTT	CASSLEGFTGGTEAFF
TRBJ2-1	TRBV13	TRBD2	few	TGTGCCAGCAGCCTAACTAGCGGGGACTACAATGAGCAGTTCTTC	CASSLTSGDYNEQFF
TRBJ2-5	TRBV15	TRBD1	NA	TGTGCCACCAGCAGAGATTCTGGACAGGGGGAAGAGACCCAGTACTTC	CATSRDSGQGEETQYF
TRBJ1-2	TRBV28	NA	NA	TGTGCCAGCAGTTTAGCAGGGCTAGCTAACTATGGCTACACCTTC	CASSLAGLANYGYTF
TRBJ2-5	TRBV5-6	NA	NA	TGTGCCAGCAGCCCCTTAGGCTGGTACCAAGAGACCCAGTACTTC	CASSPLGWYQETQYF
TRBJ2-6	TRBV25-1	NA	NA	TGTGCCAGCAGTGGGCACCCCTCTGGGGCCAACGTCCTGACTTTC	CASSGHPSGANVLTF
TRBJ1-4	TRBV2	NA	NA	TGTGCCAGCAACCGCGGTCCAACTAATGAAAAACTGTTTTTT	CASNRGPTNEKLFF
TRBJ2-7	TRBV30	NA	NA	TGTGCCTGGAGTAAAGTGGACCACGAGCAGTACTTC	CAWSKVDHEQYF
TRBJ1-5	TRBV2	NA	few	TGTGCCAGCAGTGTGAGAGGGGACCAGCCCCAGCATTTT	CASSVRGDQPQHF